This TCR beta chain was recovered during a study of identifying expanded T cells in peripheral blood. The protocol was immunoSEQ multiplex PCR, while the TCRdb copy is restricted to in-frame clones and leaves out a portion. The data hold more than 45,000 clones, with over 75% observed a single time. The ends were cut back, 3 bases at V and 0 bases at J, with 8 bases in the middle. This CDR3 region has 13 residues. Looked up from germline, CDR1 is GTSNPN and CDR2 is SVGIG (reference sequence). The V gene is TRBV30, the J gene TRBJ1-1; tentatively, D is TRBD1 (5 bases). The TCR comes from a person aged 18 to 75 in good health. What was sequenced was blood. CDR3 sequence: CAWSRQMNTEAFF. The CDR3 DNA follows: TGTGCCTGGAGCAGACAGATGAACACTGAAGCTTTCTTT.